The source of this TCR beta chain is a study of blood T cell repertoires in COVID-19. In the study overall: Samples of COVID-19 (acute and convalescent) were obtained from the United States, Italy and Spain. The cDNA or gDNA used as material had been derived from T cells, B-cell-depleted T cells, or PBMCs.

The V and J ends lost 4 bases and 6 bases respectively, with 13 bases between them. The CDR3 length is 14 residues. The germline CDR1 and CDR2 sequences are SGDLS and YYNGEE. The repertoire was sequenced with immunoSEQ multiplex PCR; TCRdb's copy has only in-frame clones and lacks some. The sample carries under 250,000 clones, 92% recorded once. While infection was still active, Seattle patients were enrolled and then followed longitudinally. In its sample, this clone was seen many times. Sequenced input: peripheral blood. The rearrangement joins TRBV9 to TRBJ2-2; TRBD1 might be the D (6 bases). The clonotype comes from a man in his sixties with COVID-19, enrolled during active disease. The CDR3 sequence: CASSPSRGAGELFF. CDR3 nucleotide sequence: TGTGCCAGCAGCCCTTCCAGGGGTGCCGGGGAGCTGTTTTTT.